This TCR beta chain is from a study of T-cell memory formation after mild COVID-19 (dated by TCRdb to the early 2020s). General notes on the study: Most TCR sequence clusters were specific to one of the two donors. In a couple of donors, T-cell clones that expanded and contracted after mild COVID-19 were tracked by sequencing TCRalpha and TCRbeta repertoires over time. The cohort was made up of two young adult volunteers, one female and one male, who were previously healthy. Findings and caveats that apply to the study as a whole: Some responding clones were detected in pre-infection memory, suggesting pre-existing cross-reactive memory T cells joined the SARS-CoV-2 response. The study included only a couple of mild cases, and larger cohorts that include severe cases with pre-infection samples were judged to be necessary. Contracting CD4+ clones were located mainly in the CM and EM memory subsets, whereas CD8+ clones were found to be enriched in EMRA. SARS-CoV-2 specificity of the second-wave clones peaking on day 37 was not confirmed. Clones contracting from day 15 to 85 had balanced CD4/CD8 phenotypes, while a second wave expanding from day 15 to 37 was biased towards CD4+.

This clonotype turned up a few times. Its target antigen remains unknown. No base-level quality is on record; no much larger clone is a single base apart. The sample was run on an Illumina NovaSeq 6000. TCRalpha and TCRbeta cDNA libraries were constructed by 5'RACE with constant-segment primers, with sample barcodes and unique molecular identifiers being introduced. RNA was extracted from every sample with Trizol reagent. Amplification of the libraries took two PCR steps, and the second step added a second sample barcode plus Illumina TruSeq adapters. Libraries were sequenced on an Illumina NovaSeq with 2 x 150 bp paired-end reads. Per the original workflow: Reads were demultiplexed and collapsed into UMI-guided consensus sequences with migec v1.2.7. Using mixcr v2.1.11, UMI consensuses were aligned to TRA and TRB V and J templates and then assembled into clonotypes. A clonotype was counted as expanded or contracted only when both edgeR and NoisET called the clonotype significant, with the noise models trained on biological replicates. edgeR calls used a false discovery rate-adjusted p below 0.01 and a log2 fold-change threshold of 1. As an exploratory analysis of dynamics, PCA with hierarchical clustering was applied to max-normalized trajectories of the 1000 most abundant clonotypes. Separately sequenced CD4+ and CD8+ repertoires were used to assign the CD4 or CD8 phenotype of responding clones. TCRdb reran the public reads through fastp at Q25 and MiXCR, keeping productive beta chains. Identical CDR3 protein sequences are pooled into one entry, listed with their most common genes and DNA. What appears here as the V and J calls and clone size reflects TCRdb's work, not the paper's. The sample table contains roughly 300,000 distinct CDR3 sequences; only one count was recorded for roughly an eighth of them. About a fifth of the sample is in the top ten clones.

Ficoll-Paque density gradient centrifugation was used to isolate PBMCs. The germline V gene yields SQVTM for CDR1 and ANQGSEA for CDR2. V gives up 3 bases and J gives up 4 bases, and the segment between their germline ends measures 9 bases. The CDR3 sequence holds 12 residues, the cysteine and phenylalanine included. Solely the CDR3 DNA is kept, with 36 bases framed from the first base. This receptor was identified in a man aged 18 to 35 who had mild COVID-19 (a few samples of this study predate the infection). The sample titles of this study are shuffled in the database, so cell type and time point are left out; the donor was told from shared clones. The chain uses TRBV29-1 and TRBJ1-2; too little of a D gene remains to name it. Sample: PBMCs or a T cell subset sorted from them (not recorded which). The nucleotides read TGCAGCGTTGATGGGATACCCTATGGCTACACCTTC. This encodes CSVDGIPYGYTF.